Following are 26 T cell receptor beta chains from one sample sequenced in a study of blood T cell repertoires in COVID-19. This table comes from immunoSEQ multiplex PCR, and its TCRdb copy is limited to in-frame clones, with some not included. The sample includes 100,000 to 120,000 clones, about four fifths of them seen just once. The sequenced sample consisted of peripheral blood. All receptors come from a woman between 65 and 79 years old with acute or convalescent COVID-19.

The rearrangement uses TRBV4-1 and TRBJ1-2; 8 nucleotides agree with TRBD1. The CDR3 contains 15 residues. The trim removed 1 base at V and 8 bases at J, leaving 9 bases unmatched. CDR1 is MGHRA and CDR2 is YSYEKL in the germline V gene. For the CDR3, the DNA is TGCGCCAGCAGCCAAGGGTCCAGGGGGCAATTGGGCTACACCTTC. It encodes CASSQGSRGQLGYTF.

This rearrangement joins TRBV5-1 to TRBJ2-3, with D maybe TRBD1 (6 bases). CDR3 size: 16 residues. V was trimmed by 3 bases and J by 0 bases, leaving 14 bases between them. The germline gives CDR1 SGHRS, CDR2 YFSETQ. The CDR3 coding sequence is TGCGCCAGCAGCTCCCCGGGACACCCTAGCACAGATACGCAGTATTTT. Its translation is CASSSPGHPSTDTQYF.

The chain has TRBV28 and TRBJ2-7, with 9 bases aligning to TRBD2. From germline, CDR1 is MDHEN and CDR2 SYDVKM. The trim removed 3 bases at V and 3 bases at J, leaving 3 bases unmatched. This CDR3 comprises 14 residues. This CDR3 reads CASSLSSGVYEQYV. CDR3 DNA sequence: TGTGCCAGCAGTTTGTCTAGCGGGGTCTACGAGCAGTACGTC.

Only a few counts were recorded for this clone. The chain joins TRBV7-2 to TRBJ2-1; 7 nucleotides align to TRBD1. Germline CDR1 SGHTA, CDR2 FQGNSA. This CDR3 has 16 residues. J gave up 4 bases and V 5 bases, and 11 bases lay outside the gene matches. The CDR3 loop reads CASSGAGTVSYNEQFF. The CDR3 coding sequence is TGTGCCAGCAGCGGTGCTGGGACAGTTTCTTACAATGAGCAGTTCTTC.

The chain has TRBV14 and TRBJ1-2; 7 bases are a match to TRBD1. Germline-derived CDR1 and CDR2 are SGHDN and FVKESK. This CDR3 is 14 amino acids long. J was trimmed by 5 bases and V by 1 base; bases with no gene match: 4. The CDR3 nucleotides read TGTGCCAGCAGCCAAGCGGGACAGCCGTATGGCTACACCTTC. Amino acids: CASSQAGQPYGYTF. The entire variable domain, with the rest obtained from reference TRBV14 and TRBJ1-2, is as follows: EAGVTQFPSHSVIEKGQTVTLRCDPISGHDNLYWYRRVMGKEIKFLLHFVKESKQDESGMPNNRFLAERTGGTYSTLKVQPAELEDSGVYFCASSQAGQPYGYTFGSGTRLTVV.

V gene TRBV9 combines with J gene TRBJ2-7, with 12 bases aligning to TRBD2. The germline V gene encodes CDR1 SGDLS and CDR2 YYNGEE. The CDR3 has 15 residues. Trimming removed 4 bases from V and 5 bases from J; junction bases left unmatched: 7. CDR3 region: CASSSRLAGANEQYF. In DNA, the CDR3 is TGTGCCAGCAGCTCGCGACTAGCGGGAGCGAACGAGCAGTACTTC.

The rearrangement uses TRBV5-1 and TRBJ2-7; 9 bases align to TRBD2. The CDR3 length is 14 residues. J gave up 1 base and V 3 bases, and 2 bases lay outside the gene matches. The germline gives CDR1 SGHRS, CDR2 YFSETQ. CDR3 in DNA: TGCGCCAGCAGCTCTAGCGGGGTATCCTACGAGCAGTACTTC. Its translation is CASSSSGVSYEQYF.

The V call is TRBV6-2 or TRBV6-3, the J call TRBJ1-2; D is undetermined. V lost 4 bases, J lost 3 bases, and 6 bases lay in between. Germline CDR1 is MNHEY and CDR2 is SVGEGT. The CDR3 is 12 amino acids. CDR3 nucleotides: TGTGCCAGCAGTTCGGACTACTATGGCTACACCTTC. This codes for CASSSDYYGYTF.

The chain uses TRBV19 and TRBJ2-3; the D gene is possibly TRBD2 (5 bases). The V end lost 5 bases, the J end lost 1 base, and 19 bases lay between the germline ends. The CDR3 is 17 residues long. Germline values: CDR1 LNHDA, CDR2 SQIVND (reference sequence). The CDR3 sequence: CASSDRFGAERTDTQYF. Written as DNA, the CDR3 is TGTGCCAGTAGTGATCGTTTTGGAGCGGAGCGCACAGATACGCAGTATTTT.

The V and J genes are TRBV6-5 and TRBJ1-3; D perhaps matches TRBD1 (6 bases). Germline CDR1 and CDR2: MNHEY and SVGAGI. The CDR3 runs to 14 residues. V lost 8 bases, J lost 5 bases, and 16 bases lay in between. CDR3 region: CASRRGGDRNTIYF. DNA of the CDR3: TGTGCCAGCCGAAGGGGGGGGGATCGAAACACCATATATTTT.

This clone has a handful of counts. In DNA, the CDR3 is TGTGCCAGCAGCCAAGACAGGGGGAGTCGTGGCTACACCTTC. Protein product: CASSQDRGSRGYTF. The rearrangement joins TRBV3-1 (or the pseudogene TRBV3-2) to TRBJ1-2; 7 bases are a match to TRBD1. The CDR3 consists of 14 residues. V shed 0 bases, J shed 7 bases, and the junction held 5 bases outside the gene matches. CDR1 and CDR2 from the germline V gene are LGHDT and YNNKEL (reference sequence).

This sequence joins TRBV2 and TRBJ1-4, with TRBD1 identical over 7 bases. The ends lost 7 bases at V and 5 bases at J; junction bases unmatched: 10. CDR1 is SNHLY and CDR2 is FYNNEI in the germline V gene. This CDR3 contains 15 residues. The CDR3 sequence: CASKNQGTENEKLFF. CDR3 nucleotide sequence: TGTGCCAGCAAAAATCAAGGGACAGAGAATGAAAAACTGTTTTTT.

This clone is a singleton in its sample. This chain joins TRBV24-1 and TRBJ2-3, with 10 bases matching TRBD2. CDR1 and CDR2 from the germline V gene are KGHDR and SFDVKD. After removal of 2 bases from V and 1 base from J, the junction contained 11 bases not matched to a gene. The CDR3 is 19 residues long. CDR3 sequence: CATSDSGAQRGGGTDTQYF. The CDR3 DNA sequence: TGTGCCACCAGTGATTCCGGGGCCCAGCGGGGGGGAGGCACAGATACGCAGTATTTT.

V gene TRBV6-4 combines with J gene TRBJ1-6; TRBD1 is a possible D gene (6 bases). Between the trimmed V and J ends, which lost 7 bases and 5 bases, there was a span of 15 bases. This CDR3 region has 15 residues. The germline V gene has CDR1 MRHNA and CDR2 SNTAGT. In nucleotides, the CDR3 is TGTGCCAGCAAACGGACAGCAAACGATAATTCACCCCTCCACTTT. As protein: CASKRTANDNSPLHF.

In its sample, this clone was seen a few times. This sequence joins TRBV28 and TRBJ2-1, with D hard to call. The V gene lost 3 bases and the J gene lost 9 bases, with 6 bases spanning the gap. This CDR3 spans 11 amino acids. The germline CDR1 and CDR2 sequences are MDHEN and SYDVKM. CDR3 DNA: TGTGCCAGCAGTTTGTCTCGTGAGCAGTTCTTC. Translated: CASSLSREQFF.

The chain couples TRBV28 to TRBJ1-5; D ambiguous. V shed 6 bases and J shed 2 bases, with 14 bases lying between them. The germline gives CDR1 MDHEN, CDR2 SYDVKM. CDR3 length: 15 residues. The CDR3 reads CASRALGGGNQPQHF. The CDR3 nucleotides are TGTGCCAGCAGGGCCCTAGGTGGTGGCAATCAGCCCCAGCATTTT.

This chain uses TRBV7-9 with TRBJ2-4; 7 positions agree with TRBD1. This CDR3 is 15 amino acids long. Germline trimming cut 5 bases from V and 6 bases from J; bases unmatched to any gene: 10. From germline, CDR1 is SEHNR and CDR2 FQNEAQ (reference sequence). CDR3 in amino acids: CASSTQGLGANIQYF. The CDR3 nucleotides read TGTGCCAGCAGCACACAGGGGCTAGGGGCAAACATTCAGTACTTC. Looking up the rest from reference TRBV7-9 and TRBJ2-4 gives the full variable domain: DTGVSQNPRHKITKRGQNVTFRCDPISEHNRLYWYRQTLGQGPEFLTYFQNEAQLEKSRLLSDRFSAERPKGSFSTLEIQRTEQGDSAMYLCASSTQGLGANIQYFGAGTRLSVL.

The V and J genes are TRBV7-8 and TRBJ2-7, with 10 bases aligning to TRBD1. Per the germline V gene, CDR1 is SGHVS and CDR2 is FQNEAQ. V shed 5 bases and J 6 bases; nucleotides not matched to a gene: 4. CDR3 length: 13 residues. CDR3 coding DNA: TGTGCCAGCAGCCGGTGGACAGGGGGCGAGCAGTACTTC. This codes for CASSRWTGGEQYF.

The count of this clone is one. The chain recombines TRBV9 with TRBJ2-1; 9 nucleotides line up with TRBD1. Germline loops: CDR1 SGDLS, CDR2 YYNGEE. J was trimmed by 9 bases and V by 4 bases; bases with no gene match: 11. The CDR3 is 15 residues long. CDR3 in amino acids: CASSKRDRDSGEQFF. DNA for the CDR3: TGTGCCAGCAGCAAGAGGGACAGGGACTCTGGTGAGCAGTTCTTC.

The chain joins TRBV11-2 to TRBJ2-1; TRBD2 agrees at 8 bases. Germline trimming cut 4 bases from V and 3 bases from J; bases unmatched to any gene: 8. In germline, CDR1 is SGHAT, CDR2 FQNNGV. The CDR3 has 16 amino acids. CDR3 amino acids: CASSSGGALYYNEQFF. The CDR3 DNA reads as TGTGCCAGCAGCTCGGGGGGGGCTCTCTACTACAATGAGCAGTTCTTC.

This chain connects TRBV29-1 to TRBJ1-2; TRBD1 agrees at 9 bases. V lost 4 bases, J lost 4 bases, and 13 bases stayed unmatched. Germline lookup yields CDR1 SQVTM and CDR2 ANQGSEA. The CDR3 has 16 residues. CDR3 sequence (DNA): TGCAGCGTTGGCCCTACAGGGACAGGGCTTACCTATGGCTACACCTTC. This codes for CSVGPTGTGLTYGYTF.

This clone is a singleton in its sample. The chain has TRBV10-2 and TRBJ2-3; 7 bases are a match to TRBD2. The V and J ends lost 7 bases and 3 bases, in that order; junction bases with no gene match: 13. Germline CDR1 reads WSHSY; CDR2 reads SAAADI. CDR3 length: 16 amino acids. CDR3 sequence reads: CASTLWAGVGTDTQYF. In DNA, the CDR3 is TGCGCCAGCACCCTCTGGGCGGGAGTGGGGACAGATACGCAGTATTTT.

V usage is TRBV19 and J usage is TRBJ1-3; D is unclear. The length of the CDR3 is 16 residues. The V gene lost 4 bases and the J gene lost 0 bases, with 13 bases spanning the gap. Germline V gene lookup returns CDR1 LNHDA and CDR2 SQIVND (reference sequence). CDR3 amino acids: CASSTGRSSSGNTIYF. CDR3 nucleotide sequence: TGTGCCAGTAGTACCGGTCGGTCTAGCTCTGGAAACACCATATATTTT.

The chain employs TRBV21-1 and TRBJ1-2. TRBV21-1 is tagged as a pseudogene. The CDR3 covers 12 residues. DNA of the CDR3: TGTGCCAGCACTAGGAATAACTATGGCTACACCTTC. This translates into CASTRNNYGYTF.

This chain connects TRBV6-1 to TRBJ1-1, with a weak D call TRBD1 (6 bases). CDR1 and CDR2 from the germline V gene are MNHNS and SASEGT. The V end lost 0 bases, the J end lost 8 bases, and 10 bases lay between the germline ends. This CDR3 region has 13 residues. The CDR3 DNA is TGTGCCAGCAGTGAAGCGGCCGGGACAGAAGCTTTCTTT. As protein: CASSEAAGTEAFF.

CDR3 sequence (DNA): TGTGCCAGCAGTTGGGGAGGGGTTCACGAGGAGACCCAGTACTTC. Translating it yields CASSWGGVHEETQYF. The chain uses TRBV6-5 and TRBJ2-5; 7 nucleotides align to TRBD2. J was trimmed by 5 bases and V by 4 bases; bases with no gene match: 10. This CDR3 has 15 residues. The germline V gene has CDR1 MNHEY and CDR2 SVGAGI.